Presented here are 24 T cell receptor beta chains from one specimen sequenced in a study of Graves' ophthalmopathy and Graves' hyperthyroidism. As the template, RNA transcripts were used to amplify TCR beta CDR3 regions. A first-round RT-PCR used HTBI primers, followed by a second-round multiplex PCR. TCRdb ran MiXCR on the multiplex PCR reads and lists one entry per CDR3 protein. The sample has about 1.1 million distinct CDR3 sequences, roughly two fifths seen once; the top ten hold 11%. Material: peripheral blood or thyroid tissue (not recorded which). Source of these receptors: an adult man with Graves' hyperthyroidism.

Points on this clonotype: Since a much larger clone is just one base distant, this may be a read error. The chain recombines TRBV19 with TRBJ1-6, with D possibly being TRBD1 (6 bases). This CDR3 is 15 amino acids long. Germline V gene lookup returns CDR1 LNHDA and CDR2 SQIVND (reference sequence). The germline V and J ends were trimmed by 4 bases and 5 bases, with 12 bases remaining between them. The CDR3 protein is CASSTTGSHNSPLHF. CDR3 bases: TGTGCCAGTAGTACCACAGGGAGTCATAATTCACCCCTCCACTTT.

The chain is built from TRBV10-3 and TRBJ2-7, with 10 positions matching TRBD2. The germline V gene has CDR1 ENHRY and CDR2 SYGVKD. The ends lost 4 bases at V and 2 bases at J; junction bases unmatched: 5. The CDR3 spans 15 residues. Here the CDR3 reads CAISGTGTSAYEQYF. Here the CDR3 DNA reads TGTGCCATCAGTGGAACCGGGACTAGCGCCTACGAGCAGTACTTC.

This clonotype was detected only a few times. The genes are TRBV12-3 or TRBV12-4 and TRBJ1-5, with D hard to call. The V end was cut by 8 bases, the J end by 6 bases, with 11 bases between. The CDR3 runs 12 residues. Here the CDR3 DNA reads TGTGCCAGCTCGAGGAGGACTCAGCCCCAGCATTTT. Its protein is CASSRRTQPQHF.

This clonotype showed up many times. The rearrangement uses TRBV13 and TRBJ1-4; 9 bases are shared with TRBD1. Germline V CDR1 and CDR2: PRHDT, FYEKMQ (reference sequence). The CDR3 loop spans 13 amino acids. The V and J ends lost 5 bases and 5 bases, in that order; junction bases with no gene match: 0. The CDR3 sequence: CASSDRGNEKLFF. CDR3 sequence (DNA): TGTGCCAGCAGCGACAGGGGGAATGAAAAACTGTTTTTT.

This clonotype has a count of ten or more. The rearrangement links TRBV2 to TRBJ1-2, with 12 bases matching TRBD1. The germline V gene has CDR1 SNHLY and CDR2 FYNNEI. After removal of 6 bases from V and 7 bases from J, the junction contained 21 bases not matched to a gene. CDR3 length equals 19 residues. CDR3 loop: CASRSRDRGLSGFGRGYTF. CDR3 in DNA: TGTGCCAGCAGAAGTCGGGACAGGGGGCTGAGCGGCTTCGGACGTGGCTACACCTTC.

The V gene is TRBV5-5, the J gene TRBJ1-4, with D maybe TRBD1 (5 bases). Trimming left V 0 bases short and J 2 bases short, with 8 bases between. Germline CDR1 reads SGHKS; CDR2 reads YYEKEE (reference sequence). This CDR3 spans 15 amino acids. The CDR3 nucleotides read TGTGCCAGCAGCTTGGCAGGGTGGACTAATGAAAAACTGTTTTTT. It is translated as CASSLAGWTNEKLFF.

This clonotype was recorded at least ten times. This chain links TRBV7-9 with TRBJ1-1; a possible D gene is TRBD1 (5 bases). The V and J ends lost 1 base and 4 bases respectively, with 13 bases between them. CDR1 is SEHNR, CDR2 FQNEAQ, per germline (reference sequence). The CDR3 has 15 residues. This chain's CDR3 is CASSLVVSGGTEAFF. DNA of the CDR3: TGTGCCAGCAGCTTAGTTGTCAGCGGGGGCACTGAAGCTTTCTTT.

The chain employs TRBV12-3 or TRBV12-4 and TRBJ2-5; a possible D gene is TRBD2 (6 bases). The CDR3 sequence is 13 residues long. V lost 8 bases and J 5 bases, leaving 15 bases between the germline ends. CDR3 residues: CASGAGSGETQYF. The CDR3 region has the DNA TGTGCCAGCGGAGCCGGGAGCGGGGAGACCCAGTACTTC.

This clonotype occurred once. The genes are TRBV10-3 and TRBJ2-2; TRBD2 is a possible D gene (6 bases). This CDR3 contains 16 residues. V was clipped by 8 bases and J by 3 bases, with 19 bases between them. Germline CDR1 and CDR2: ENHRY and SYGVKD. The CDR3 reads CAIFRGTYGYTGELFF. As DNA, the CDR3 is TGTGCCATCTTTAGAGGGACTTATGGCTACACCGGGGAGCTGTTTTTT.

V is TRBV12-3 or TRBV12-4 and J is TRBJ2-5, with D tentatively TRBD1 (6 bases). This CDR3 is built from 14 residues. V was clipped by 1 base and J by 5 bases, with 11 bases between them. The chain's CDR3 is CASSLGRGWETQYF. DNA for the CDR3: TGTGCCAGCAGTTTAGGCAGGGGCTGGGAGACCCAGTACTTC.

Regarding this clonotype: This may stem from a read error, because a much larger clone lies one nucleotide away. V usage is TRBV7-8 and J usage is TRBJ1-1; no definite D call. The CDR3 length is 13 residues. Trimming shortened V by 4 bases and J by 5 bases, and 11 bases separated the two germline ends. From germline, CDR1 is SGHVS and CDR2 FQNEAQ. The CDR3 is CASSWEGGTEAFF. DNA for the CDR3: TGTGCCAGCAGCTGGGAGGGAGGGACTGAAGCTTTCTTT.

This clonotype was detected ten times or more. The chain couples TRBV10-3 to TRBJ2-2, with 10 positions matching TRBD1. This CDR3 has 16 residues. CDR1 is ENHRY, CDR2 SYGVKD, per germline. J lost 0 bases, V lost 7 bases, and 5 bases had no gene match. The CDR3 spells CAITRGTGANTGELFF. In DNA form, the CDR3 reads TGTGCCATCACCCGGGGGACAGGGGCGAACACCGGGGAGCTGTTTTTT.

The V and J genes are TRBV20-1 and TRBJ1-5, with TRBD1 as a possible D gene (5 bases). The germline V gene encodes CDR1 DFQATT and CDR2 SNEGSKA (reference sequence). Trimming removed 7 bases from V and 3 bases from J, with 19 bases in between. The CDR3 covers 15 residues. CDR3: CSVSGHGHLNQPQHF. CDR3 sequence (DNA): TGCAGTGTTAGCGGGCATGGACACCTCAATCAGCCCCAGCATTTT.

The chain carries TRBV6-6 and TRBJ2-2; 7 bases are a match to TRBD1. Germline-derived CDR1 and CDR2 are MNHNY and SVGAGI (reference sequence). V dropped 5 bases and J dropped 1; count of bases not matched to a gene: 4. The CDR3 spans 15 residues. DNA for the CDR3: TGTGCCAGCAGTCACCGGGACAGGAACACCGGGGAGCTGTTTTTT. Amino acids: CASSHRDRNTGELFF.

This clonotype was counted ten times or more. This chain joins TRBV5-1 and TRBJ1-4, with D unclear. Trimming stripped 0 bases from V and 7 bases from J, with 13 bases between. The CDR3 totals 15 residues. Germline CDR1 is SGHRS and CDR2 is YFSETQ. This chain's CDR3 is CASSLGGVFSEKLFF. The DNA of the CDR3 is TGCGCCAGCAGCTTGGGTGGGGTCTTCTCTGAAAAACTGTTTTTT.

This clonotype was observed at least ten times. This chain joins TRBV29-1 and TRBJ2-7; the D is unclear. Germline assignment: CDR1 SQVTM and CDR2 ANQGSEA. V was shortened by 2 bases and J by 3 bases, with 8 bases between the two germline ends. The CDR3 is 12 residues long. DNA of the CDR3: TGCAGCGTTGAAACTCGTCACTACGAGCAGTACTTC. This codes for CSVETRHYEQYF.

The chain recombines TRBV10-3 with TRBJ1-4; 7 bases align to TRBD1. The CDR3 covers 14 residues. The V and J ends lost 10 bases and 4 bases, in that order; junction bases with no gene match: 9. Germline V CDR1 and CDR2: ENHRY, SYGVKD. The CDR3 bases are TGTGCCAGCAAGGCCGGGACAGTTAATGAAAAACTGTTTTTT. Translated, it gives CASKAGTVNEKLFF.

This clonotype was seen a handful of times. The V and J genes are TRBV6-5 and TRBJ1-4, with a tentative D call TRBD1 (5 bases). V was clipped by 5 bases and J by 11 bases, with 12 bases between them. Germline lookup yields CDR1 MNHEY and CDR2 SVGAGI. This CDR3 comprises 12 residues. CDR3 DNA: TGTGCCAGCAGTGAAGGTTGGGACAAACTGTTTTTT. Its protein is CASSEGWDKLFF.

The V and J genes are TRBV10-3 and TRBJ1-2; D remains unclear. There are 11 residues in the CDR3. Trimming removed 4 bases from V and 8 bases from J, with 8 bases in between. Per the germline V gene, CDR1 is ENHRY and CDR2 is SYGVKD. The CDR3 is CAISGVGGYTF. CDR3 nucleotides: TGTGCCATCAGTGGAGTCGGCGGCTACACCTTC.

The J gene is TRBJ1-4, the V gene TRBV6-6, with D possibly TRBD1 on 5 matching bases. Germline CDR1 MNHNY, CDR2 SVGAGI (reference sequence). Trimming removed 0 bases from V and 0 bases from J, with 11 bases in between. The CDR3 is 17 residues long. In DNA form, the CDR3 reads TGTGCCAGCAGTTACTCGTGGGACGAAGCAACTAATGAAAAACTGTTTTTT. This translates into CASSYSWDEATNEKLFF.

This clonotype occurred many times. The CDR3 spells CASTGGGGVEAFF. CDR3 DNA sequence: TGTGCCAGCACCGGTGGCGGGGGTGTTGAAGCTTTCTTT. V is TRBV6-5 and J is TRBJ1-1; the D gene is possibly TRBD1 (5 bases). The germline gives CDR1 MNHEY, CDR2 SVGAGI. This CDR3 has 13 amino acids. The V end was cut by 7 bases, the J end by 7 bases, with 16 bases between.

The chain carries TRBV6-5 and TRBJ2-2, with D unresolved. CDR3 length: 14 amino acids. Per the germline V gene, CDR1 is MNHEY and CDR2 is SVGAGI. The V and J ends lost 0 bases and 8 bases respectively, with 10 bases between them. In nucleotides, the CDR3 is TGTGCCAGCAGTTACTCGTCCGGACCTGGGGAGCTGTTTTTT. Protein sequence: CASSYSSGPGELFF.

Note on this clonotype: A much larger clone sits a single nucleotide away, making a read error possible. V gene TRBV11-2 combines with J gene TRBJ1-1, with 7 bases aligning to TRBD1. This CDR3 has 15 residues. The germline V gene encodes CDR1 SGHAT and CDR2 FQNNGV. The CDR3 loop is CVSSYRRGQRTEAFF. CDR3 DNA: TGTGTCAGCAGCTACCGCCGGGGACAGCGGACTGAAGCTTTCTTT.

The rearrangement links TRBV29-1 to TRBJ2-5; D is undetermined. The CDR3 is made up of 14 amino acids. Trimming took 7 bases from V and 5 from J, leaving 20 bases between them. Germline V CDR1 and CDR2: SQVTM, ANQGSEA. The CDR3 sequence is CSGREWGSVETQYF. DNA for the CDR3: TGCAGCGGACGAGAGTGGGGATCCGTGGAGACCCAGTACTTC.